A single sample is the source of the 16 T cell receptor beta chains below, sequenced in a study of CD8+CD57+ T cells in acquired aplastic anemia. Genomic DNA templated the TCR beta VDJ and CDR3 profiling. TCRdb reanalysed the reads using MiXCR and keeps one entry per CDR3 protein. The data show 300,000 or so distinct CDR3 sequences, around 60% seen once. Sequencing was carried out using sorted CD4+, CD8+, or CD8+CD57+ T cells (not recorded which) from PBMCs. All receptors derive from a human donor with severe aplastic anemia or a healthy control (not recorded which).

This clonotype appeared many times. The gene calls are TRBV5-1 and TRBJ1-5, with D uncertain. This CDR3 is built from 13 residues. Deletions cut 0 bases from V and 7 bases from J, with 8 bases between. CDR1 is SGHRS and CDR2 is YFSETQ in the germline V gene. The DNA for the CDR3 is TGCGCCAGCAGCTTGGGGGTGGCCCAGCCCCAGCATTTT. Residues: CASSLGVAQPQHF.

This clonotype was observed at least ten times. This chain connects TRBV7-8 to TRBJ2-7; D unresolved. V was cut by 2 bases and J by 0 bases, with 11 bases left in between. The CDR3 spans 15 residues. Germline CDR1 and CDR2: SGHVS and FQNEAQ. CDR3 coding DNA: TGTGCCAGCAGCTTAATGGGCGCCAGCTCCTACGAGCAGTACTTC. This translates into CASSLMGASSYEQYF.

This clonotype was found many times. CDR3 in DNA: TGCAGCGTTGCTCAGGCCTGGGGGAGGCGGGGAGGGGGCACTGAAGCTTTCTTT. The encoded protein is CSVAQAWGRRGGGTEAFF. J is TRBJ1-1 and V is TRBV29-1; TRBD1 is a possible D gene (6 bases). Germline CDR1 reads SQVTM; CDR2 reads ANQGSEA. Trimming shortened V by 4 bases and J by 4 bases, and 28 bases separated the two germline ends. This CDR3 has 18 residues.

The J gene is TRBJ2-7, the V gene TRBV7-2, with D perhaps given as TRBD1 or TRBD2 (7 bases each). The CDR3 loop spans 17 amino acids. The germline CDR1 and CDR2 sequences are SGHTA and FQGNSA. Deletions cut 3 bases from V and 1 base from J, with 19 bases between. The chain's CDR3 is CASSLAGGGGMSYEQYF. CDR3 nucleotides: TGTGCCAGCAGCTTGGCCGGGGGAGGGGGCATGTCCTACGAGCAGTACTTC.

V is TRBV28 and J is TRBJ1-3, with 7 bases matching TRBD1. The CDR3 loop spans 14 amino acids. Germline V gene sequence: CDR1 MDHEN, CDR2 SYDVKM. Trimming cost V 7 bases and J 2 bases; bases outside gene matches: 5. The CDR3 DNA is TGTGCCAGCACTCCCGGGACAGCTGGAAACACCATATATTTT. As protein: CASTPGTAGNTIYF.

There are many counts of this clonotype. Here the CDR3 reads CAIGGLTDTQYF. In nucleotides, the CDR3 is TGTGCCATTGGGGGGTTAACAGATACGCAGTATTTT. The chain combines TRBV10-3 with TRBJ2-3; perhaps TRBD2 as D (6 bases). Trimming took off 9 bases at V and 3 bases at J, with 10 bases between the two ends. Per the germline V gene, CDR1 is ENHRY and CDR2 is SYGVKD. The CDR3 covers 12 residues.

The chain employs TRBV25-1 and TRBJ1-2; D might be TRBD1 (6 bases). Trimming removed 5 bases at V and 6 bases at J, with 19 bases between. The germline CDR1 and CDR2 sequences are MGHDK and SYGVNS. The CDR3 is 15 amino acids. The CDR3 reads CASSNTGRLTHGYTF. CDR3 bases: TGTGCCAGCAGTAATACAGGGCGGCTAACACATGGCTACACCTTC.

This clonotype was recorded only once. The CDR3 sequence is CASSTGGGLETQYF. The CDR3 DNA follows: TGTGCCAGCAGCACTGGGGGGGGCCTCGAGACCCAGTACTTC. V gene TRBV7-2 combines with J gene TRBJ2-5; D possibly corresponds to TRBD2 (7 bases). The CDR3 loop spans 14 amino acids. Germline-derived CDR1 and CDR2 are SGHTA and FQGNSA. V was clipped by 5 bases and J by 5 bases, with 15 bases between them.

The rearrangement links TRBV5-1 to TRBJ1-4, with TRBD1 matching 7 bases. Germline-derived CDR1 and CDR2 are SGHRS and YFSETQ. V was pared by 0 bases and J by 8 bases, with 7 bases of the junction left unmatched. CDR3 length: 15 residues. CDR3 sequence: CASSLEQGTGEKLFF. Here the CDR3 DNA reads TGCGCCAGCAGCTTGGAACAGGGGACGGGCGAAAAACTGTTTTTT.

This clonotype was picked up a small number of times. The chain couples TRBV7-8 to TRBJ2-5; D not resolved. The DNA end is more similar to TRBJ2-1, so the J call may be wrong. CDR1 is SGHVS and CDR2 is FQNEAQ in the germline V gene. The CDR3 extends over 13 amino acids. The DNA of the CDR3 is TGTGCCAGCAGCTACGGGCAGACTAATGAGCAGTTCTTC. This translates into CASSYGQTNEQFF.

This clonotype showed up many times. The rearrangement joins TRBV6-6 to TRBJ1-1, with D hard to call. CDR1 MNHNY and CDR2 SVGAGI come from the germline V gene (reference sequence). This CDR3 spans 14 amino acids. Deletions cut 0 bases from V and 7 bases from J, with 12 bases between. CDR3 bases: TGTGCCAGCAGTTACTCGGTTTGGACCCTTGAAGCTTTCTTT. Amino acids: CASSYSVWTLEAFF.

CDR3 nucleotides: TGTGCCACCGGGACAGGGCATTTACACTACGAGCAGTACGTC. The encoded protein is CATGTGHLHYEQYV. The rearrangement joins TRBV2 to TRBJ2-7, with 9 bases lining up with TRBD1. J lost 3 bases, V lost 10 bases, and 10 bases had no gene match. CDR3 length equals 14 residues. Germline V gene sequence: CDR1 SNHLY, CDR2 FYNNEI.

This rearrangement joins TRBV20-1 to TRBJ2-3, with 12 bases that match TRBD2. The CDR3 is 14 amino acids. The junction had 7 bases not matched to a gene; V was cut back by 3 bases and J by 9 bases. Germline loops: CDR1 DFQATT, CDR2 SNEGSKA (reference sequence). The CDR3 DNA reads TGCAGTGCTAGTCTAGCGGGGGGGGATGGAACGCAGTATTTT. This gives the protein CSASLAGGDGTQYF.

This clonotype turned up a few times. The junction shows a germline mismatch at one end, possibly a read error. The chain has TRBV2 and TRBJ2-1; 8 positions match TRBD2. CDR1 SNHLY and CDR2 FYNNEI come from the germline V gene. This CDR3 has 14 amino acids. CDR3 sequence reads: CAISATSGYNEQFF. CDR3 DNA sequence: TGTGCCATCAGTGCTACTAGCGGCTACAATGAGCAGTTCTTC.

The chain uses TRBV10-1 and TRBJ2-7; no clear D. Germline CDR1 WNHNN, CDR2 SYGVQD (reference sequence). Trimming removed 2 bases from V and 2 bases from J, with 10 bases in between. The CDR3 is 14 amino acids. The CDR3 reads CASSEATPPYEQYF. The CDR3 DNA sequence: TGCGCCAGCAGTGAGGCCACCCCGCCCTACGAGCAGTACTTC.

This clonotype came up many times. The V and J genes are TRBV5-8 and TRBJ2-7; 7 nucleotides line up with TRBD1. The V gene's germline CDR1 is SGHTS and CDR2 YDEGEE. There are 14 residues in the CDR3. V shed 4 bases, J shed 2 bases, and the junction held 6 bases outside the gene matches. The CDR3 DNA is TGTGCCAGCAGCACGACCGGGACAGCCTACGAGCAGTACTTC. Residues: CASSTTGTAYEQYF.